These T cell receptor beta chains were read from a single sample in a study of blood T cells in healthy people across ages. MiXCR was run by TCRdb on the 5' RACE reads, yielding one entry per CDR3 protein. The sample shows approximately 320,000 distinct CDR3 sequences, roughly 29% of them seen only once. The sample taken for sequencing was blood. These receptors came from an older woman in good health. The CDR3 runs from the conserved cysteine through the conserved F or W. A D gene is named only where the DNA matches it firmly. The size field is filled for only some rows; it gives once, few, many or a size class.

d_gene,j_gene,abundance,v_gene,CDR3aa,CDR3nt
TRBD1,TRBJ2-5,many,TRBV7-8,CASRRTGGKTQYF,TGTGCCAGCAGACGGACAGGGGGAAAGACCCAGTACTTC
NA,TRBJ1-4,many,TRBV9,CASSTGTNSRNEKLFF,TGTGCCAGCAGCACCGGGACAAATAGTAGGAATGAAAAACTGTTTTTT
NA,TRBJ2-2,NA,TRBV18,CASSKRVDGELFF,TGTGCCAGCTCAAAGCGGGTCGACGGGGAGCTGTTTTTT
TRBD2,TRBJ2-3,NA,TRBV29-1,CSVGGSGLGEFTDTQYF,TGCAGCGTTGGAGGGAGCGGACTAGGCGAATTCACAGATACGCAGTATTTT
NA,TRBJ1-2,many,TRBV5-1,CASSLSHLLGDNYGYTF,TGCGCCAGCAGCTTGTCCCACCTCCTAGGAGATAACTATGGCTACACCTTC
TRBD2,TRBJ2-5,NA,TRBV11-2,CASSRTTPRLAGGETQYF,TGTGCCAGCAGCCGGACAACACCACGACTAGCGGGAGGGGAGACCCAGTACTTC
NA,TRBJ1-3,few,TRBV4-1,CASSQDWTVTGNTIYF,TGCGCCAGCAGCCAAGATTGGACAGTCACCGGAAACACCATATATTTT
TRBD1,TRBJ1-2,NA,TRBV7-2,CASSRQGGSYGYTF,TGTGCCAGCAGCCGACAGGGTGGGTCCTATGGCTACACCTTC
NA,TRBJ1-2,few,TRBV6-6,CASNPDKEYGYTF,TGTGCCAGCAACCCCGACAAGGAGTATGGCTACACCTTC
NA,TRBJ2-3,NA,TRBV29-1,CSVELSTDTQYF,TGCAGCGTTGAACTCAGCACAGATACGCAGTATTTT
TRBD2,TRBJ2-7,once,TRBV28,CASSFGRAYEQYF,TGTGCCAGCAGTTTCGGGAGGGCCTACGAGCAGTACTTC
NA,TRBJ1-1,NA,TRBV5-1,CASSRGWQGEGTEAFF,TGCGCCAGCAGCCGGGGGTGGCAGGGAGAGGGGACTGAAGCTTTCTTT
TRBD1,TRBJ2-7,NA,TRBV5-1,CASSAWDSGVYEQYF,TGCGCCAGCAGCGCATGGGACAGTGGCGTCTACGAGCAGTACTTC
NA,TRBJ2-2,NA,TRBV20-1,CSAREDGIGTGELFF,TGCAGTGCTAGAGAAGACGGGATAGGGACCGGGGAGCTGTTTTTT
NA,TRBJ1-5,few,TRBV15,CATSRDLGAVESHF,TGTGCCACCAGCAGAGATCTTGGGGCTGTAGAATCGCATTTT
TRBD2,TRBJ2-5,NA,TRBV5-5,CASSSSMRLAGGGETQYF,TGTGCCAGCAGCTCCTCAATGAGACTAGCGGGAGGGGGAGAGACCCAGTACTTC
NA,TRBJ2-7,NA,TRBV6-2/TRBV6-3,CASSYADSAPIYEQYF,TGTGCCAGCAGTTACGCGGACAGCGCACCCATCTACGAGCAGTACTTC
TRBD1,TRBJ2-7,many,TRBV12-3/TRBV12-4,CASSPTGNEQYF,TGTGCCAGCAGCCCGACAGGGAACGAGCAGTACTTC
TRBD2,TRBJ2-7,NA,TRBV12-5,CASGLVSSGSGTSYEQYF,TGTGCTAGTGGTTTGGTATCCTCCGGTAGCGGGACCTCCTACGAGCAGTACTTC
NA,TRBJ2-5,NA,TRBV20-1,CSASLGLEETQYF,TGCAGTGCTAGTCTGGGGCTGGAAGAGACCCAGTACTTC
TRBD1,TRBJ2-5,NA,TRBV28,CASRGQGRETQYF,TGTGCCAGCAGGGGACAGGGTCGAGAGACCCAGTACTTC
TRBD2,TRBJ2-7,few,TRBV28,CASSWNGRVNEQYF,TGTGCCAGCAGTTGGAACGGGAGGGTCAACGAGCAGTACTTC
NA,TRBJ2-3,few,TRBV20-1,CSAITGTDTQYF,TGCAGTGCTATTACTGGTACAGATACGCAGTATTTT
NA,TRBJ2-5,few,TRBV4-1,CASSLEVGVEETQYF,TGCGCCAGCAGCCTCGAGGTGGGGGTGGAAGAGACCCAGTACTTC